Following are 27 T cell receptor beta chains from one sample sequenced in a study of PD-1 blockade in classical Hodgkin lymphoma (dated by TCRdb to 2020 to 2022). This specimen's time point label, per the study, means: cycle 2 day 1 (C2D1) of nivolumab. All trial patients had relapsed after autologous stem cell transplantation, with cohorts A, B and C differing in prior brentuximab vedotin exposure. The library was built by means of the immunoSEQ multiplex PCR assay. As stored in TCRdb, this immuneACCESS dataset retains in-frame rearrangements with V and J assigned. A fraction of the clones does not appear; measured against another copy, unresolved V genes explain less than half of the discrepancy, and the remainder lacks a known reason. Within this sample are 130,000 to 150,000 clones, with around 84% of them counted one time only. The ten largest account for roughly a tenth of the sample. Material: peripheral blood mononuclear cells (PBMCs), obtained before the second cycle of nivolumab. All receptors come from a human donor with classical Hodgkin lymphoma.

The genes are TRBV30 and TRBJ2-6; the D is unclear. This CDR3 is 16 amino acids long. Germline V gene data show CDR1 as GTSNPN and CDR2 as SVGIG (reference sequence). Trimming took 0 bases from V and 0 from J, leaving 9 bases between them. In nucleotides, the CDR3 is TGTGCCTGGAGTGTTCAGCGCCCCTCTGGGGCCAACGTCCTGACTTTC. Protein: CAWSVQRPSGANVLTF.

V gene TRBV19 combines with J gene TRBJ1-5; TRBD1 is a possible D gene (5 bases). CDR1 LNHDA and CDR2 SQIVND come from the germline V gene (reference sequence). Trimming stripped 9 bases from V and 0 bases from J, with 21 bases between. The CDR3 contains 17 residues. The CDR3 DNA reads as TGTGCCAGCTTACCTGAGGGGCGCGCTTATAGCAATCAGCCCCAGCATTTT. Residues: CASLPEGRAYSNQPQHF.

The rearrangement joins TRBV28 to TRBJ2-7; possible D gene TRBD1, 6 bases. V lost 4 bases and J lost 7, with 23 bases in between. The CDR3 runs 16 residues. Per the germline V gene, CDR1 is MDHEN and CDR2 is SYDVKM. The CDR3 sequence is CASSSLPGQRPGEQYF. The CDR3 DNA sequence: TGTGCCAGCAGTTCCCTCCCGGGACAACGCCCGGGTGAGCAGTACTTC.

V gene TRBV9 combines with J gene TRBJ2-3; 10 nucleotides match TRBD1. V gave up 1 base and J gave up 4 bases; unmatched junction bases: 15. Germline V gene sequence: CDR1 SGDLS, CDR2 YYNGEE. This CDR3 region has 19 residues. The CDR3 DNA sequence: TGTGCCAGCAGCGTAAAGTGGGGCTCGGGACAGGGGTACGCAGATACGCAGTATTTT. It is translated as CASSVKWGSGQGYADTQYF.

V gene TRBV28 combines with J gene TRBJ2-5, with 10 bases lining up with TRBD1. V was clipped by 6 bases and J by 2 bases; unmatched bases: 6. The V gene's germline CDR1 is MDHEN and CDR2 SYDVKM. This CDR3 contains 15 residues. The CDR3 sequence: CASSRDRGPQETQYF. As DNA, the CDR3 is TGTGCCAGCAGCAGAGACAGGGGGCCTCAAGAGACCCAGTACTTC.

This chain joins TRBV9 and TRBJ1-4, with D maybe TRBD1 (5 bases). The V gene's germline CDR1 is SGDLS and CDR2 YYNGEE. This CDR3 has 15 residues. V lost 2 bases to trimming and J lost 6 bases, with 14 bases between them. The CDR3 DNA reads as TGTGCCAGCAGCGTTCAGGGCACGAGGGATGAAAAACTGTTTTTT. Protein: CASSVQGTRDEKLFF.

The table lists this clone with many counts. This chain's CDR3 is CASSYLDGEAFF. DNA of the CDR3: TGTGCCAGCAGTTACCTTGACGGCGAAGCTTTCTTT. The chain links TRBV6-5 to TRBJ1-1; D is undetermined. Germline loops: CDR1 MNHEY, CDR2 SVGAGI. The CDR3 is 12 amino acids. V was clipped by 2 bases and J by 8 bases, with 9 bases between them.

V is TRBV10-2 and J is TRBJ2-3; TRBD1 aligns across 7 bases. With V trimmed by 7 bases and J by 2 bases, 3 bases remained unmatched. Germline V gives CDR1 WSHSY, CDR2 SAAADI. CDR3 size: 13 residues. The CDR3 protein is CASNDRDTDTQYF. DNA of the CDR3: TGCGCCAGCAATGACAGGGACACAGATACGCAGTATTTT.

In this sample, this clone turned up once. The rearrangement joins TRBV6-5 to TRBJ1-5; TRBD1 matches at 7 bases. Germline CDR1 MNHEY, CDR2 SVGAGI. V trimming: 6 bases; J trimming: 4 bases; junction bases outside the gene matches: 6. The CDR3 covers 14 residues. The CDR3 DNA reads TGTGCCAGCAGCCGACAGGGATGGAATCAGCCCCAGCATTTT. Protein product: CASSRQGWNQPQHF.

J is TRBJ2-1 and V is TRBV7-9, with D possibly matching TRBD2 (5 bases). The germline CDR1 and CDR2 sequences are SEHNR and FQNEAQ (reference sequence). CDR3 length: 14 amino acids. Trimming cost V 6 bases and J 7 bases, with 16 bases left between them. CDR3 sequence reads: CASRKVGLINEQFF. For the CDR3, the DNA is TGTGCCAGCAGAAAAGTCGGACTCATAAATGAGCAGTTCTTC.

The chain combines TRBV2 with TRBJ2-5; D is perhaps TRBD1 (5 bases). CDR3 length equals 16 residues. The V end was cut by 4 bases, the J end by 2 bases, with 17 bases between. Germline lookup yields CDR1 SNHLY and CDR2 FYNNEI. The CDR3 loop is CASSGEGRGGQETQYF. The CDR3 bases are TGTGCCAGCAGTGGGGAAGGAAGGGGTGGGCAAGAGACCCAGTACTTC.

The chain combines TRBV9 with TRBJ2-7, with 12 bases matching TRBD1. From germline, CDR1 is SGDLS and CDR2 YYNGEE. V shed 3 bases and J 7 bases; nucleotides not matched to a gene: 8. The CDR3 has 15 amino acids. The CDR3 reads CASSADGDRGQEQYF. CDR3 sequence (DNA): TGTGCCAGCAGCGCAGATGGGGACAGGGGGCAAGAGCAGTACTTC. Filled out from reference TRBV9 and TRBJ2-7, the complete variable domain reads DSGVTQTPKHLITATGQRVTLRCSPRSGDLSVYWYQQSLDQGLQFLIQYYNGEERAKGNILERFSAQQFPDLHSELNLSSLELGDSALYFCASSADGDRGQEQYFGPGTRLTVT.

The gene calls are TRBV7-3 and TRBJ1-2; the match to TRBD1 covers 11 bases. CDR1 is SGHTA and CDR2 is FQGTGA in the germline V gene. The CDR3 runs to 18 residues. J was trimmed by 2 bases and V by 5 bases; bases with no gene match: 13. The DNA for the CDR3 is TGTGCCAGCAGCACTGGGGTGAGGACAGGGGGCGCAAACTATGGCTACACCTTC. This encodes CASSTGVRTGGANYGYTF.

The rearrangement uses TRBV9 and TRBJ2-7; possible D gene TRBD1, 6 bases. The CDR3 has 15 residues. The V and J ends lost 5 bases and 5 bases respectively, with 20 bases between them. Looked up from germline, CDR1 is SGDLS and CDR2 is YYNGEE. The CDR3 loop reads CASRPTGHLFDEQYF. CDR3 in DNA: TGTGCCAGCAGACCGACGGGACACCTCTTTGACGAGCAGTACTTC.

The chain combines TRBV6-6 with TRBJ1-2; D call uncertain. Trimming pared 2 bases from V and 2 bases from J, leaving 6 bases between. In germline, CDR1 is MNHNY, CDR2 SVGAGI (reference sequence). The CDR3 has 13 amino acids. The CDR3 DNA follows: TGTGCCAGCAGTTACACCGGGAACTATGGCTACACCTTC. It yields the protein CASSYTGNYGYTF.

This chain links TRBV19 with TRBJ2-1, with no clear D. The ends were cut back, 2 bases at V and 2 bases at J, with 4 bases in the middle. Germline loops: CDR1 LNHDA, CDR2 SQIVND (reference sequence). This CDR3 region has 13 residues. CDR3 protein: CASSIRTYNEQFF. CDR3 DNA: TGTGCCAGTAGTATAAGGACCTACAATGAGCAGTTCTTC.

This rearrangement joins TRBV19 to TRBJ1-2; no clear D. Trimming took off 6 bases at V and 2 bases at J, with 19 bases between the two ends. The V gene's germline CDR1 is LNHDA and CDR2 SQIVND (reference sequence). There are 16 residues in the CDR3. This chain's CDR3 is CASSPSGPIANYGYTF. Here the CDR3 DNA reads TGTGCCAGTAGCCCTTCGGGTCCGATAGCAAACTATGGCTACACCTTC.

This chain joins TRBV28 and TRBJ2-7, with 7 nucleotides matching TRBD1. V gave up 7 bases and J gave up 5 bases; unmatched junction bases: 11. Per the germline V gene, CDR1 is MDHEN and CDR2 is SYDVKM. This CDR3 has 14 residues. CDR3 loop: CASNRDRVGHEQYF. The CDR3 nucleotides are TGTGCCAGCAACCGCGACAGGGTCGGCCACGAGCAGTACTTC.

In this sample, this clone turned up a few times. This CDR3 reads CASTKGAAEHHEQYF. The CDR3 coding sequence is TGTGCCAGTACCAAGGGCGCAGCGGAGCACCACGAGCAGTACTTC. This chain connects TRBV19 to TRBJ2-7; possible D gene TRBD2, 5 bases. The CDR3 covers 15 residues. Germline V gives CDR1 LNHDA, CDR2 SQIVND (reference sequence). Trimming shortened V by 7 bases and J by 5 bases, and 21 bases separated the two germline ends.

The chain links TRBV7-9 to TRBJ1-1, with 8 bases identical to TRBD1. The germline V gene encodes CDR1 SEHNR and CDR2 FQNEAQ (reference sequence). This CDR3 comprises 15 residues. The junction had 10 bases not matched to a gene; V was cut back by 5 bases and J by 5 bases. The CDR3 DNA sequence: TGTGCCAGCAGCCCACACGGACAGGGAAATACTGAAGCTTTCTTT. It is translated as CASSPHGQGNTEAFF.

This clone was seen only once. One end of the junction is discordant with germline, which a read error may explain. The V call is TRBV6-6, the J call TRBJ2-7; D uncertain. This CDR3 spans 11 amino acids. The germline V gene has CDR1 MNHNY and CDR2 SVGAGI (reference sequence). The CDR3, as DNA: TGTGCCAGCAGTCACTCCTACGAGCAGTACTTC. Translating gives CASSHSYEQYF.

CDR3 coding DNA: TGTGCCAGTAGTATAGCAGGGACAGGGACTAGCGGGAGGGCCCAGTTCTTC. Its translation: CASSIAGTGTSGRAQFF. The chain joins TRBV19 to TRBJ2-1, with TRBD2 matching over 16 bases. CDR3 size: 17 residues. With 1 base clipped from V and 13 bases from J, the junction kept 10 bases outside the gene matches. Germline CDR1 and CDR2: LNHDA and SQIVND (reference sequence).

There are a few counts of this clone. The rearrangement links TRBV2 to TRBJ1-4, with 7 bases identical to TRBD1. The germline gives CDR1 SNHLY, CDR2 FYNNEI. The CDR3 loop spans 14 amino acids. Germline trimming cut 7 bases from V and 5 bases from J; bases unmatched to any gene: 7. CDR3 in amino acids: CASNQQGRNEKLFF. The DNA of the CDR3 is TGTGCCAGCAATCAACAGGGGCGAAATGAAAAACTGTTTTTT.

The genes are TRBV5-1 and TRBJ1-1; D not certain. The V end lost 4 bases, the J end lost 0 bases, and 10 bases lay between the germline ends. The CDR3 spans 14 residues. Germline values: CDR1 SGHRS, CDR2 YFSETQ. CDR3 amino acids: CASSLQDLNTEAFF. The CDR3 DNA follows: TGCGCCAGCAGCCTTCAGGACTTGAACACTGAAGCTTTCTTT.

This chain connects TRBV30 to TRBJ2-1, with 7 bases aligning to TRBD2. V dropped 4 bases and J dropped 0; count of bases not matched to a gene: 0. The CDR3 length is 13 residues. Germline V CDR1 and CDR2: GTSNPN, SVGIG (reference sequence). CDR3 nucleotides: TGTGCCTGGACTAGCGGCTCCTACAATGAGCAGTTCTTC. Amino acid sequence: CAWTSGSYNEQFF.

V gene TRBV9 combines with J gene TRBJ2-5; TRBD1 matches at 7 bases. The J call may be in error: the DNA end matches TRBJ2-7 better. Per the germline V gene, CDR1 is SGDLS and CDR2 is YYNGEE. The CDR3 has 12 residues. Written as DNA, the CDR3 is TGTGCCAGCAGCGGGACAGGCTACGAGCAGTACTTC. Translating it yields CASSGTGYEQYF.

The CDR3 loop reads CASTLGGYEQYF. CDR3 DNA: TGTGCCAGCACCCTAGGGGGATACGAGCAGTACTTC. The V call is TRBV2, the J call TRBJ2-7; D perhaps matches TRBD1 (6 bases). The CDR3 has 12 amino acids. Trimming removed 7 bases at V and 4 bases at J, with 11 bases between. Germline lookup yields CDR1 SNHLY and CDR2 FYNNEI.